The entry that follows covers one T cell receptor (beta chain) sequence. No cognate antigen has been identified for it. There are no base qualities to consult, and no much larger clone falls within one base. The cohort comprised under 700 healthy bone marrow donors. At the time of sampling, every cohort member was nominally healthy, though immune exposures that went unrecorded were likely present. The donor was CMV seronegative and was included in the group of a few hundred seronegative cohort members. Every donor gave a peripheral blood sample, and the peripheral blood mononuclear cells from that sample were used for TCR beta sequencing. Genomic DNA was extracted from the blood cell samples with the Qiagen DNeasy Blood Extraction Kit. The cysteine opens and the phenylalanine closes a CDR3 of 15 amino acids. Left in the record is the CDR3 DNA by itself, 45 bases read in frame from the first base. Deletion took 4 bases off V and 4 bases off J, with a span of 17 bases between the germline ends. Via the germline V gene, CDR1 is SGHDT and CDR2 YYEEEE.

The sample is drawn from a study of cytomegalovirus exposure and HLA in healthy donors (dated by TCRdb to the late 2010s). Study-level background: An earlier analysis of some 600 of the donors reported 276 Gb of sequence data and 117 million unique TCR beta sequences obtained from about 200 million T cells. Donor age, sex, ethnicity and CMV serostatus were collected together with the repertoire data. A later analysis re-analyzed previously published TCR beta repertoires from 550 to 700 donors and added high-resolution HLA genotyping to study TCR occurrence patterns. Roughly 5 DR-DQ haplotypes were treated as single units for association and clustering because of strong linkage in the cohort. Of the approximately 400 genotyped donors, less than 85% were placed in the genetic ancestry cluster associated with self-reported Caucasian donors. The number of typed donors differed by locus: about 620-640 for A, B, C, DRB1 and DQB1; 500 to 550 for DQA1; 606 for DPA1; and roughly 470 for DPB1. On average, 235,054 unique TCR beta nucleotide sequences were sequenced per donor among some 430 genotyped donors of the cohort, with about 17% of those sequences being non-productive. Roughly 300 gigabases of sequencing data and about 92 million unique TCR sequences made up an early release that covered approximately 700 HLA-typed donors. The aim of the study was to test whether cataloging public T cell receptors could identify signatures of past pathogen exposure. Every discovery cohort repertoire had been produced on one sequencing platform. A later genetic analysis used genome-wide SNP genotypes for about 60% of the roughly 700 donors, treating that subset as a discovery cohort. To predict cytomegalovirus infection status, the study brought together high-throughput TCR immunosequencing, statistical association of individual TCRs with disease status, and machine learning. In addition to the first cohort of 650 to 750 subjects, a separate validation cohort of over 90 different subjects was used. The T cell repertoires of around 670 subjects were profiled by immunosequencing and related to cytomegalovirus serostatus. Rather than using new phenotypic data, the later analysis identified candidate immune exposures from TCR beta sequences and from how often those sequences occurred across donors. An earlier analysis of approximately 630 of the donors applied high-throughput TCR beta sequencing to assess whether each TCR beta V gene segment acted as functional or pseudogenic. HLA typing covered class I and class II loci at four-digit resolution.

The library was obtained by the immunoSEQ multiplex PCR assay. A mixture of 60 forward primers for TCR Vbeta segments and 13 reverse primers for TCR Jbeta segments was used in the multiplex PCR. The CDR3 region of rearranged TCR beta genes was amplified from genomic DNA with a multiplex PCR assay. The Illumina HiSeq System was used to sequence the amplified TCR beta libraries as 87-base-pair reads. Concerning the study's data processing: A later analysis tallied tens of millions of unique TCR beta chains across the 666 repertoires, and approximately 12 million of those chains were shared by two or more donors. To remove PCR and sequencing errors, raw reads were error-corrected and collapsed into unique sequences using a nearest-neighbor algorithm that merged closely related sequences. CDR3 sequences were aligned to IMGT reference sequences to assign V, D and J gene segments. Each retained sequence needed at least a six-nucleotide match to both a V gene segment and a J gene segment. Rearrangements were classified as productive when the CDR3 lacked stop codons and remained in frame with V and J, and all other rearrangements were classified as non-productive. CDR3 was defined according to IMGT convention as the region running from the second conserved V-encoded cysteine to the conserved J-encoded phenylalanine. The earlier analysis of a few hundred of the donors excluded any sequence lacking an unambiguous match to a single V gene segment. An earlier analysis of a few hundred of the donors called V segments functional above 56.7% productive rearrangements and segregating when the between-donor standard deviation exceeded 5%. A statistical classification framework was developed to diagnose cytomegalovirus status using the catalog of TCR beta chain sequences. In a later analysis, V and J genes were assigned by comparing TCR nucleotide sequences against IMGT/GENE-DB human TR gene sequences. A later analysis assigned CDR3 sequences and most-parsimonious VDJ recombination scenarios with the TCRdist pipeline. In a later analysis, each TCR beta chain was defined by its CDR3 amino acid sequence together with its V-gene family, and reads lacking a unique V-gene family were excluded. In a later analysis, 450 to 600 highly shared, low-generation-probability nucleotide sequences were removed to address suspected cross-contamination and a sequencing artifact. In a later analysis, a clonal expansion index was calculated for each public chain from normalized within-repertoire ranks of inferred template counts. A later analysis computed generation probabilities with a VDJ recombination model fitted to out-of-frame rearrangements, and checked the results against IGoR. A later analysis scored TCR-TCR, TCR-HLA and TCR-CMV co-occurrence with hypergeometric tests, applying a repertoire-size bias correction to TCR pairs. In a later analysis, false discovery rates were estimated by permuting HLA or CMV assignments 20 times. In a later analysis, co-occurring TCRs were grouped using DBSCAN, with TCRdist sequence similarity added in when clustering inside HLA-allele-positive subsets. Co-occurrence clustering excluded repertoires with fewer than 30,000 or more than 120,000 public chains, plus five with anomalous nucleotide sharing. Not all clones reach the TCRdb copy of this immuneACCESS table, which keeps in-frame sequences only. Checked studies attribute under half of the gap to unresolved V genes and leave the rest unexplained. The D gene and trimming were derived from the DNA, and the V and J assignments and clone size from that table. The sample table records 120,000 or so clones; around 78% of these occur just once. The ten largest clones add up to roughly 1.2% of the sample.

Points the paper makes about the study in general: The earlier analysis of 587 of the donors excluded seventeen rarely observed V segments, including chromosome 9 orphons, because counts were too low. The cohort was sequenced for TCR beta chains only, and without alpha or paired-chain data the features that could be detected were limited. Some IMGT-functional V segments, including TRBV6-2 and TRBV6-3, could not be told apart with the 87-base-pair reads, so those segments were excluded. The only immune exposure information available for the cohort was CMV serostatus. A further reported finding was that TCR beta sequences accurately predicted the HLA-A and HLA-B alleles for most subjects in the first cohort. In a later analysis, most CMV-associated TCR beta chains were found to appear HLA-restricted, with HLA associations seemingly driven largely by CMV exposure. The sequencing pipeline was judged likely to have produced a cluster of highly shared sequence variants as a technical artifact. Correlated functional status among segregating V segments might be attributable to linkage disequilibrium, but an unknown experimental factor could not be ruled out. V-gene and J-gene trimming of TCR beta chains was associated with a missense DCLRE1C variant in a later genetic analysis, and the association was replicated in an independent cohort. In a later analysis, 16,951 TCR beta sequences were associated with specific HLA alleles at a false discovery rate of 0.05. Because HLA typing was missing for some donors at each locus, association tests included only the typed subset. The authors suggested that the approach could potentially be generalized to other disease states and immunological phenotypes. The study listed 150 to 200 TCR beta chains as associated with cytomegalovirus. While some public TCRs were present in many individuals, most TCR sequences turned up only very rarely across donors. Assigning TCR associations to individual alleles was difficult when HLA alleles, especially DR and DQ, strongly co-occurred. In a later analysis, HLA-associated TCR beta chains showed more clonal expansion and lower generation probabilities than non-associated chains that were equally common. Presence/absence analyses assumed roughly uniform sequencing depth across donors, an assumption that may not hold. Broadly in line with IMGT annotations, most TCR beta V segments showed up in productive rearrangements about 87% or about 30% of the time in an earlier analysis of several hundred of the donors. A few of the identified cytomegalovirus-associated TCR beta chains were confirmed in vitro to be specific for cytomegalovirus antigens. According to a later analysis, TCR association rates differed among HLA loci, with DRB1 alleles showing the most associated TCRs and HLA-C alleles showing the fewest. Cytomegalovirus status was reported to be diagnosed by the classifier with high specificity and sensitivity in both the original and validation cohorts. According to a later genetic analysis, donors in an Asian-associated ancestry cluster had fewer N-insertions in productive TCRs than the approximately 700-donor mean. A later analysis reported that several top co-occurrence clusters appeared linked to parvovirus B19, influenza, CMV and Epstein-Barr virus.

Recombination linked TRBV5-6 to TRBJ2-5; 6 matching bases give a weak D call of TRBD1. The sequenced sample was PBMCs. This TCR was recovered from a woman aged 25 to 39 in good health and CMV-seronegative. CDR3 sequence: CASSTNQGKGETQYF. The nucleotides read TGTGCCAGCAGCACCAACCAGGGGAAGGGAGAGACCCAGTACTTC.